Each of the 15 T cell receptor beta chains below was sequenced from the same sample in a study of PD-L1 blockade in urothelial cancer. The protocol was immunoSEQ multiplex PCR, while the TCRdb copy is restricted to in-frame clones and leaves out a portion. The table lists approximately 52,000 clones, roughly four fifths of them singletons. Time point here: pretreatment peripheral blood. Sequenced here: PBMCs, sampled around atezolizumab (anti-PD-L1) treatment. These receptors all come from a man in his 70s with urothelial cancer.

This clone was recorded only once. This chain uses TRBV4-1 with TRBJ1-4; TRBD1 agrees at 9 bases. The CDR3 consists of 16 residues. The germline V gene has CDR1 MGHRA and CDR2 YSYEKL. With 1 base clipped from V and 6 bases from J, the junction kept 6 bases outside the gene matches. For the CDR3, the DNA is TGCGCCAGCAGCCAAGTATTTACAGGGGGCGATGAAAAACTGTTTTTT. Translating it yields CASSQVFTGGDEKLFF.

J is TRBJ1-4 and V is TRBV11-2, with 8 positions matching TRBD1. V trimming: 0 bases; J trimming: 4 bases; junction bases outside the gene matches: 10. Germline CDR1 SGHAT, CDR2 FQNNGV. The CDR3 consists of 18 residues. The CDR3 reads CASSLDLPRTGNNEKLFF. Written as DNA, the CDR3 is TGTGCCAGCAGCTTAGACCTTCCGAGGACAGGGAATAATGAAAAACTGTTTTTT.

This chain connects TRBV5-1 to TRBJ1-5, with 7 positions matching TRBD1. CDR1 and CDR2 from the germline V gene are SGHRS and YFSETQ. The CDR3 has 15 residues. Trimming removed 0 bases from V and 0 bases from J; junction bases left unmatched: 0. CDR3 nucleotide sequence: TGCGCCAGCAGCTTGGGGGACAGTAGCAATCAGCCCCAGCATTTT. Translating it yields CASSLGDSSNQPQHF.

The chain employs TRBV27 and TRBJ2-3, with TRBD2 identical over 10 bases. The germline CDR1 and CDR2 sequences are MNHEY and SMNVEV (reference sequence). The CDR3 contains 16 residues. Unmatched junction bases numbered 11, after V lost 6 bases and J lost 5 bases. DNA of the CDR3: TGTGCCAGCAGGCGAGTAGCGGGAGGCGGCCGAGATACGCAGTATTTT. The encoded protein is CASRRVAGGGRDTQYF.

The chain combines TRBV7-2 with TRBJ1-3; tentatively, D is TRBD1 (5 bases). Germline CDR1 SGHTA, CDR2 FQGNSA. V was shortened by 1 base and J by 4 bases, with 11 bases between the two germline ends. CDR3 length: 15 amino acids. The CDR3 loop is CASSLDGGAGNTIYF. In DNA form, the CDR3 reads TGTGCCAGCAGCTTAGATGGAGGGGCCGGAAACACCATATATTTT.

This clone was detected once. The V gene is TRBV19, the J gene TRBJ1-4; 8 bases fit TRBD1. In germline, CDR1 is LNHDA, CDR2 SQIVND (reference sequence). Trimming removed 7 bases from V and 0 bases from J; junction bases left unmatched: 7. This CDR3 spans 16 amino acids. CDR3 in amino acids: CASTGTGGSTNEKLFF. In DNA form, the CDR3 reads TGTGCCAGTACCGGGACAGGTGGCTCAACTAATGAAAAACTGTTTTTT.

The rearrangement uses TRBV14 and TRBJ2-7, with a tentative D call TRBD1 (5 bases). Trimming shortened V by 4 bases and J by 6 bases, and 16 bases separated the two germline ends. The CDR3 loop spans 14 amino acids. Germline CDR1 SGHDN, CDR2 FVKESK. The CDR3: CASSLTQVKSEQYF. The CDR3 bases are TGTGCCAGCAGCCTGACACAGGTTAAATCCGAGCAGTACTTC. The full variable domain, rest sourced from reference TRBV14 and TRBJ2-7, is EAGVTQFPSHSVIEKGQTVTLRCDPISGHDNLYWYRRVMGKEIKFLLHFVKESKQDESGMPNNRFLAERTGGTYSTLKVQPAELEDSGVYFCASSLTQVKSEQYFGPGTRLTVT.

The CDR3 sequence is CASWGQTSSYNSPLHF. In nucleotides, the CDR3 is TGTGCCAGCTGGGGGCAGACGAGCTCCTATAATTCACCCCTCCACTTT. The V and J genes are TRBV28 and TRBJ1-6; tentative D call: TRBD1 (6 bases). The CDR3 contains 16 residues. Germline V CDR1 and CDR2: MDHEN, SYDVKM. Trimming removed 8 bases at V and 0 bases at J, with 14 bases between. Looking up the rest from reference TRBV28 and TRBJ1-6 gives the full variable domain: DVKVTQSSRYLVKRTGEKVFLECVQDMDHENMFWYRQDPGLGLRLIYFSYDVKMKEKGDIPEGYSVSREKKERFSLILESASTNQTSMYLCASWGQTSSYNSPLHFGNGTRLTVT.

The rearrangement links TRBV7-3 to TRBJ2-5; 12 bases are a match to TRBD2. Germline values: CDR1 SGHTA, CDR2 FQGTGA. This CDR3 is 15 amino acids long. The V and J ends lost 5 bases and 5 bases, in that order; junction bases with no gene match: 6. CDR3 amino acids: CASSPTSGSWETQYF. CDR3 bases: TGTGCCAGCAGCCCGACTAGCGGGAGTTGGGAGACCCAGTACTTC.

The chain links TRBV4-1 to TRBJ1-5; D not certain. The CDR3 spans 13 residues. CDR1 is MGHRA, CDR2 YSYEKL, per germline. Trimming shortened V by 3 bases and J by 7 bases, and 10 bases separated the two germline ends. This CDR3 reads CASSHQERQPQHF. DNA for the CDR3: TGCGCCAGCAGCCACCAGGAGCGGCAGCCCCAGCATTTT.

This clone qualifies as medium-sized. This chain links TRBV4-3 with TRBJ2-1; D is possibly TRBD2 (5 bases). Trimming removed 4 bases from V and 0 bases from J, with 10 bases in between. Germline V lookup: CDR1 LGHNA, CDR2 YSLEER. The CDR3 covers 15 residues. CDR3 region: CASSPYGSSYNEQFF. The CDR3 DNA reads as TGCGCCAGCAGCCCGTATGGGAGCTCCTACAATGAGCAGTTCTTC.

The chain joins TRBV28 to TRBJ2-1; 8 bases map to TRBD2. This CDR3 spans 14 amino acids. In germline, CDR1 is MDHEN, CDR2 SYDVKM. Trimming removed 5 bases from V and 7 bases from J; junction bases left unmatched: 7. The CDR3 here is CASSKLSGRNEQFF. The CDR3 bases are TGTGCCAGCAGTAAGCTGAGCGGGAGAAATGAGCAGTTCTTC.

In DNA, the CDR3 is TGTGCCAGCAGCAGACAGAGCAATCAGCCCCAGCATTTT. Amino acids: CASSRQSNQPQHF. J is TRBJ1-5 and V is TRBV7-6; the D gene is possibly TRBD1 (5 bases). From germline, CDR1 is SGHVS and CDR2 FNYEAQ. This CDR3 is built from 13 residues. The V and J ends lost 5 bases and 1 base respectively, with 6 bases between them.

CDR3 in amino acids: CASSLVAMAGGGGNTIYF. The DNA for the CDR3 is TGTGCCAGCAGCCTAGTGGCCATGGCAGGGGGAGGTGGAAACACCATATATTTT. The chain links TRBV21-1 to TRBJ1-3; the tabulated D call, TRBD1, remains unverified against the DNA. TRBV21-1 is termed a pseudogene. There are 18 residues in the CDR3.

The CDR3 spells CASRPLAGGGGELFF. The DNA of the CDR3 is TGTGCCAGCAGACCGTTAGCGGGAGGGGGCGGGGAGCTGTTTTTT. The chain is built from TRBV6-5 and TRBJ2-2; the match to TRBD2 covers 11 bases. The junction had 7 bases not matched to a gene; V was cut back by 6 bases and J by 7 bases. In germline, CDR1 is MNHEY, CDR2 SVGAGI. This CDR3 has 15 residues.